The entry below gives a single T cell receptor (beta chain) sequence along with its context. The antigen is not known. This entry is derived from a study of breast tumors, draining lymph nodes, adjacent tissues. The study, taken as a whole, reports: Compared with lymph nodes, tumors were less diverse; compared with nontumor tissue, more. Findings are consistent with lymph node origin and intratumoral expansion of most tumor T cells.

The lymph nodes were axillary draining lymph nodes from breast cancer patients. TCRdb passed the multiplex PCR reads through MiXCR, listing each CDR3 protein once. The table lists over 200,000 distinct CDR3 sequences, roughly a third of them singletons. V lost 7 bases to trimming and J lost 12 bases, with 19 bases between them. The germline V gene encodes CDR1 SGDLS and CDR2 YYNGEE. The CDR3 is 13 residues long. The chain joins TRBV9 to TRBJ1-4; a possible D gene is TRBD1 (5 bases). Sequencing was performed on axillary lymph node tissue. The clonotype comes from a female donor with breast cancer. Some clones in this sample may be carry-over from other donors' samples. The CDR3 DNA reads TGTGCCAGCGGGCAGGGTGGGCAATCGGAACTGTTTTTT. Its translation: CASGQGGQSELFF.